The rows below give T cell receptor beta chains drawn from one sample of a study of blood T cell repertoires in COVID-19. The table came from immunoSEQ multiplex PCR; TCRdb's copy has only in-frame clones and leaves some out. The table shows about 200,000 clones, with 75% to 85% occurring only once. Sequenced material: peripheral blood. All receptors derive from a man aged 50 to 59 with active or convalescent COVID-19. CDR3s include the opening cysteine and the closing phenylalanine or tryptophan. The D gene is left open where the match is weak. Only part of the rows carry a size: once, few, many, or a class if the clone is expanded.

size: .
J: TRBJ1-1
D: .
V: TRBV18
CDR3: CASSPGGSDTEAFF
DNA: TGTGCCAGCTCACCAGGGGGCTCGGACACTGAAGCTTTCTTT

size: once
J: TRBJ1-6
D: TRBD1
V: TRBV6-5
CDR3: CASSYQGGNSPLHF
DNA: TGTGCCAGCAGTTACCAGGGGGGAAATTCACCCCTCCACTTT

size: .
J: TRBJ1-5
D: TRBD1
V: TRBV5-6
CDR3: CASSQGQGYQPQHF
DNA: TGTGCCAGCAGCCAGGGACAGGGGTATCAGCCCCAGCATTTT

size: .
J: TRBJ1-3
D: .
V: TRBV4-1
CDR3: CASSQVSEGNTIYF
DNA: TGCGCCAGCAGCCAAGTGTCCGAGGGAAACACCATATATTTT

size: .
J: TRBJ1-2
D: .
V: TRBV20-1
CDR3: CSASHRTNYGYTF
DNA: TGCAGTGCTAGTCACAGGACTAACTATGGCTACACCTTC

size: .
J: TRBJ2-7
D: .
V: TRBV2
CDR3: CASSVEQLLYEQYF
DNA: TGTGCCAGCAGTGTTGAACAGCTCCTCTACGAGCAGTACTTC

size: many
J: TRBJ2-1
D: .
V: TRBV27
CDR3: CASSPRGTQYNEQFF
DNA: TGTGCCAGCAGTCCCCGCGGGACTCAATACAATGAGCAGTTCTTC

size: .
J: TRBJ2-2
D: .
V: TRBV7-6
CDR3: CASSSPYRGEAGELFF
DNA: TGTGCCAGCAGCTCTCCCTATCGGGGTGAGGCCGGGGAGCTGTTTTTT

size: once
J: TRBJ2-2
D: TRBD2
V: TRBV19
CDR3: CASSIGGRGPGELFF
DNA: TGTGCCAGTAGTATTGGAGGGAGGGGACCCGGGGAGCTGTTTTTT

size: .
J: TRBJ2-7
D: TRBD2
V: TRBV27
CDR3: CASSFGLGFYEQYF
DNA: TGTGCCAGCAGTTTCGGACTAGGTTTCTACGAGCAGTACTTC

size: few
J: TRBJ1-3
D: .
V: TRBV28
CDR3: CASRYTGQSSGNTIYF
DNA: TGTGCCAGCAGATATACCGGACAAAGCTCTGGAAACACCATATATTTT

size: once
J: TRBJ1-5
D: .
V: TRBV28
CDR3: CASSLSGGEGQPQHF
DNA: TGTGCCAGCAGTCTCTCGGGGGGCGAGGGTCAGCCCCAGCATTTT

size: .
J: TRBJ1-5
D: .
V: TRBV7-2
CDR3: CASSLDSSNQPQHF
DNA: TGTGCCAGCAGCTTAGATTCGTCCAATCAGCCCCAGCATTTT

size: .
J: TRBJ1-1
D: TRBD1
V: TRBV5-4
CDR3: CASSYGQGHTEAFF
DNA: TGTGCCAGCAGTTACGGACAGGGCCACACTGAAGCTTTCTTT

size: .
J: TRBJ1-1
D: .
V: TRBV29-1
CDR3: CSVPKGETEAFF
DNA: TGCAGCGTACCTAAGGGGGAAACTGAAGCTTTCTTT

size: few
J: TRBJ2-3
D: .
V: TRBV19
CDR3: CASSTGTMDTQYF
DNA: TGTGCCAGTAGTACGGGAACCATGGATACGCAGTATTTT

size: .
J: TRBJ1-4
D: TRBD1
V: TRBV27
CDR3: CASSLRDRHNEKLFF
DNA: TGTGCCAGCAGTTTAAGGGACAGGCACAATGAAAAACTGTTTTTT

size: few
J: TRBJ1-2
D: .
V: TRBV7-9
CDR3: CASNPSGYGYTF
DNA: TGTGCCAGCAACCCGTCGGGTTATGGCTACACCTTC

size: .
J: TRBJ1-1
D: .
V: TRBV5-1
CDR3: CASSSTGNTEAFF
DNA: TGCGCCAGCAGCTCGACAGGGAACACTGAAGCTTTCTTT

size: once
J: TRBJ2-7
D: .
V: TRBV15
CDR3: CATSRDKVAWSSYEQYF
DNA: TGTGCCACCAGCAGAGATAAGGTAGCGTGGAGCTCCTACGAGCAGTACTTC

size: .
J: TRBJ1-1
D: .
V: TRBV5-1
CDR3: CASSLAVRGSLNTEAFF
DNA: TGCGCCAGCAGCTTGGCTGTCAGGGGAAGCTTGAACACTGAAGCTTTCTTT

size: .
J: TRBJ2-7
D: .
V: TRBV7-2
CDR3: CASSLARYYEQYF
DNA: TGTGCCAGCAGCTTAGCACGGTACTACGAGCAGTACTTC

size: .
J: TRBJ1-2
D: .
V: TRBV28
CDR3: CASSWPLMYGYTF
DNA: TGTGCCAGCAGTTGGCCCCTGATGTATGGCTACACCTTC

size: once
J: TRBJ1-1
D: .
V: TRBV28
CDR3: CASTVGVNTEAFF
DNA: TGTGCCAGCACGGTCGGGGTTAACACTGAAGCTTTCTTT

size: .
J: TRBJ2-5
D: TRBD1
V: TRBV30
CDR3: CAWSSWNRDRVQETQYF
DNA: TGTGCCTGGAGTTCGTGGAATCGGGACAGGGTCCAAGAGACCCAGTACTTC

size: .
J: TRBJ1-2
D: TRBD1
V: TRBV4-3
CDR3: CASSQDHRGQDYGYTF
DNA: TGCGCCAGCAGCCAAGATCACCGGGGACAGGACTATGGCTACACCTTC

size: .
J: TRBJ2-7
D: TRBD1
V: TRBV18
CDR3: CASSPRTGRLDEQYF
DNA: TGTGCCAGCTCACCCCGGACAGGGCGCTTAGACGAGCAGTACTTC

size: .
J: TRBJ1-1
D: .
V: TRBV7-9
CDR3: CASSLTGSNTEAFF
DNA: TGTGCCAGCAGCTTAACGGGTAGTAACACTGAAGCTTTCTTT

size: .
J: TRBJ2-3
D: TRBD2
V: TRBV5-1
CDR3: CASRRLAVTDTQYF
DNA: TGCGCCAGCAGAAGACTAGCGGTTACAGATACGCAGTATTTT

size: .
J: TRBJ1-1
D: .
V: TRBV7-9
CDR3: CASSFTGGTEAFF
DNA: TGTGCCAGCAGCTTTACGGGGGGAACTGAAGCTTTCTTT

size: .
J: TRBJ2-1
D: .
V: TRBV6-5
CDR3: CASRGGPYNEQFF
DNA: TGTGCCAGCAGGGGGGGGCCCTACAATGAGCAGTTCTTC

size: .
J: TRBJ1-2
D: .
V: TRBV4-1
CDR3: CASSQVGEYGYTF
DNA: TGCGCCAGCAGCCAAGTCGGGGAATATGGCTACACCTTC

size: .
J: TRBJ1-2
D: .
V: TRBV9
CDR3: CASSSLGGNGYTF
DNA: TGTGCCAGCAGCTCCCTTGGGGGGAATGGCTACACCTTC

size: .
J: TRBJ1-1
D: .
V: TRBV6-2/TRBV6-3
CDR3: CASSERASVGAFF
DNA: TGTGCCAGCAGTGAGCGGGCGAGTGTAGGAGCTTTCTTT

size: .
J: TRBJ2-1
D: TRBD1
V: TRBV7-2
CDR3: CASSPRTGSNEQFF
DNA: TGTGCCAGCAGCCCCCGGACAGGGTCGAATGAGCAGTTCTTC

size: .
J: TRBJ2-1
D: TRBD1
V: TRBV9
CDR3: CASSGQGAAYNEQFF
DNA: TGTGCCAGCAGCGGACAGGGAGCAGCCTACAATGAGCAGTTCTTC

size: .
J: TRBJ2-3
D: .
V: TRBV28
CDR3: CASSAPTASVTDTQYF
DNA: TGTGCCAGCAGTGCTCCGACAGCCTCTGTCACAGATACGCAGTATTTT